Listed below are T cell receptor beta chains from one sample, sequenced in a study of cytomegalovirus exposure and HLA in healthy donors. Profiled with immunoSEQ multiplex PCR; TCRdb holds only in-frame clones, not every one. The table lists 150,000 to 200,000 clones, roughly three quarters of them singletons. The sequenced material came from PBMCs. All receptors come from a woman in her forties in good health and CMV-seronegative. The CDR3 runs from the conserved cysteine through the conserved F or W. The D gene is left open where the match is weak. Rows give clone size only sometimes, using once, few, many, or a class for an expanded clone.

V	size	J	D	DNA	CDR3
TRBV19	NA	TRBJ2-1	NA	TGTGCCAGTAGTAAGGGGGAAGGCCACAATGAGCAGTTCTTC	CASSKGEGHNEQFF
TRBV2	NA	TRBJ2-1	NA	TGTGCCAGCAGTCTTGGAGGGCCGAGTGAGCAGTTCTTC	CASSLGGPSEQFF
TRBV6-5	NA	TRBJ1-4	TRBD1	TGTGCCAGCAGTTCTGGACAGGGGGACAGTGAAAAACTGTTTTTT	CASSSGQGDSEKLFF
TRBV28	NA	TRBJ1-2	NA	TGTGCCAGCAGTTTATCGGGGGGGCCTAACTATGGCTACACCTTC	CASSLSGGPNYGYTF
TRBV19	NA	TRBJ2-7	NA	TGTGCCAGTAGTGGTCAGACCTACGAGCAGTACTTC	CASSGQTYEQYF
TRBV7-3	NA	TRBJ1-2	NA	TGTGCCAGCGCGACCCCGGCGACAGAGAATTACTATGGCTACACCTTC	CASATPATENYYGYTF
TRBV28	few	TRBJ2-2	NA	TGTGCCAGCAGTTTAAGACGGCAGGGGGGCACCGGGGAGCTGTTTTTT	CASSLRRQGGTGELFF
TRBV19	NA	TRBJ2-1	TRBD2	TGTGCCAGTAGTACCACTAGCGAGAGCTACAATGAGCAGTTCTTC	CASSTTSESYNEQFF
TRBV4-2	NA	TRBJ2-1	NA	TGTGCCAGCAGCCAAGAAGATTCGGGGTCAGGCTACAATGAGCAGTTCTTC	CASSQEDSGSGYNEQFF
TRBV28	NA	TRBJ1-3	NA	TGTGCCAGCAGTTTATCCCATCGTACTGACACCATATATTTT	CASSLSHRTDTIYF
TRBV6-6	NA	TRBJ2-7	NA	TGTGCCAGCAGTTTCGACAGGTTAAGCTCCTACGAGCAGTACTTC	CASSFDRLSSYEQYF
TRBV4-1	NA	TRBJ2-7	TRBD2	TGCGCCAGCAGCCAAGTGACTAGCGGGGGGAGCTCCTACGAGCAGTACTTC	CASSQVTSGGSSYEQYF
TRBV7-2	NA	TRBJ2-1	TRBD2	TGTGCCAGCAGCTTGAGCGGGAGGGACGCCGGTGAGCAGTTCTTC	CASSLSGRDAGEQFF
TRBV5-5	NA	TRBJ2-1	NA	TGTGCCAGCAGCCATGGGGCCCGACTCTACAATGAGCAGTTCTTC	CASSHGARLYNEQFF
TRBV4-3	NA	TRBJ2-6	TRBD2	TGCGCCAGCAGCTTTACCGGGACTAGTACTGGGGCCAACGGCCTGACTTTC	CASSFTGTSTGANGLTF
TRBV2	few	TRBJ1-2	TRBD1	TGTGCCAGCAAAGGGACAGTCTATGGCTACACCTTC	CASKGTVYGYTF
TRBV6-5	NA	TRBJ1-3	TRBD1	TGTGCCAGCGGAGGGACAGGGACTGGAAACACCATATATTTT	CASGGTGTGNTIYF
TRBV7-6	once	TRBJ2-7	TRBD2	TGTGCCAGCAGCCCCGGGGAGGGCATTGACGAGCAGTACTTC	CASSPGEGIDEQYF
TRBV5-1	once	TRBJ2-1	TRBD1	TGCGCCAGCAGCCAGAGGACAGGGATTTACAATGAGCAGTTCTTC	CASSQRTGIYNEQFF
TRBV4-1	NA	TRBJ1-2	NA	TGCGCCAGCAGTCAAATCCAGGGCCCTGGAGGCTACACCTTC	CASSQIQGPGGYTF
TRBV29-1	NA	TRBJ1-2	TRBD1	TGCAGCGTTGAAAGGGGGCGAAACTATGGCTACACCTTC	CSVERGRNYGYTF
TRBV2	once	TRBJ1-2	TRBD1	TGTGCCAGCAGTGATAGTTCGGGACAGGGCTATGGCTACACCTTC	CASSDSSGQGYGYTF
TRBV27	NA	TRBJ2-7	NA	TGTGCCAGCAGTGTTAAAGGCGTAGCGAGCACATACGAGCAGTACTTC	CASSVKGVASTYEQYF
TRBV2	NA	TRBJ1-5	TRBD1	TGTGCCAGCAGGGCAGGGGGTTATAGCAATCAGCCCCAGCATTTT	CASRAGGYSNQPQHF
TRBV14	NA	TRBJ1-4	TRBD1	TGTGCCAGCAGCCGGAGGACAGGGGGGCGTAATGAAAAACTGTTTTTT	CASSRRTGGRNEKLFF
TRBV7-6	NA	TRBJ1-1	NA	TGTGCCAGCAGCCCTAGGGCGGGGGAAACGGACACTGAAGCTTTCTTT	CASSPRAGETDTEAFF
TRBV7-2	NA	TRBJ2-7	TRBD2	TGTGCCAGCAGCTTAAAGGCTAGCGGGTCCTACTTCTCCTACGAGCAGTACTTC	CASSLKASGSYFSYEQYF
TRBV5-5	NA	TRBJ2-5	NA	TGTGCCAGCAGCGGGGGCGTCAGTGCAAAGGAGACCCAGTACTTC	CASSGGVSAKETQYF
TRBV4-3	NA	TRBJ1-1	NA	TGCGCCAGCAGCCAACTCAAGGAGGGGGGGTCCCCGGACACTGAAGCTTTCTTT	CASSQLKEGGSPDTEAFF
TRBV19	NA	TRBJ2-7	NA	TGTGCCAGTAGCTCCCTCGGCGAGCAGTACTTC	CASSSLGEQYF
TRBV19	few	TRBJ1-1	NA	TGTGCCAGTAGTACCCCCTTCGGGGGGATGAACACTGAAGCTTTCTTT	CASSTPFGGMNTEAFF
TRBV5-1	NA	TRBJ2-3	TRBD2	TGCGCCAGCAGCTTGGTGGCGGGAGCCATAGATACGCAGTATTTT	CASSLVAGAIDTQYF
TRBV28	NA	TRBJ2-7	NA	TGTGCCAGCAGTTTACTCAGCACTAGCATTCCTTACGAGCAGTACTTC	CASSLLSTSIPYEQYF
TRBV9	NA	TRBJ2-1	TRBD1	TGTGCCAGCAGCCTAGGACAGGGGAGCTCCTACAATGAGCAGTTCTTC	CASSLGQGSSYNEQFF
TRBV7-8	NA	TRBJ1-2	NA	TGTGCCAGCAGCTCCCGGGGGGACAACTATGGCTACACCTTC	CASSSRGDNYGYTF
TRBV9	few	TRBJ1-2	TRBD1	TGTGCCAGCAGCGGACAGGGAGCCTATGGCTACACCTTC	CASSGQGAYGYTF
TRBV5-1	once	TRBJ2-7	NA	TGCGCCAGCAGCTTGAGGAGGGGCGGCGAGCAGTACTTC	CASSLRRGGEQYF
TRBV7-9	NA	TRBJ2-1	TRBD2	TGTTCCAGCACCCCTCCTAGCGGGGGACCAAGCGATGAGCAGTTCTTC	CSSTPPSGGPSDEQFF
TRBV12-2	NA	TRBJ2-7	NA	TGTGCAAGTCGCTTAGCACCACCCAGACAGGGGGTTAAAGACGAGCAGTACTTC	CASRLAPPRQGVKDEQYF
TRBV5-4	once	TRBJ1-1	NA	TGTGCCAGCAGCTCGGACGGGGTTGAAGCTTTCTTT	CASSSDGVEAFF
TRBV29-1	once	TRBJ2-3	TRBD1	TGCAGCACCTGGACAGGGTCCACAGATACGCAGTATTTT	CSTWTGSTDTQYF
TRBV7-2	NA	TRBJ1-6	NA	TGTGCCAGCAGCTTAAGGGCAGGGGAGTCACCCCTCCACTTT	CASSLRAGESPLHF